Listed below are T cell receptor beta chains from one sample, sequenced in a study. One entry per CDR3 protein results from TCRdb running MiXCR on the RT-PCR reads. The sample lists about 680,000 distinct CDR3 sequences, 11% to 15% occurring once. The specimen was memory CD4+ T cells from blood. These receptors originate from a female donor in good health, serving as a healthy control. CDR3s leave out the opening cysteine and the closing phenylalanine or tryptophan.

v_gene: TRBV12-3/TRBV12-4; j_gene: TRBJ1-1; CDR3aa: ASRGDISHTEAF
v_gene: TRBV12-3/TRBV12-4; j_gene: TRBJ2-1; CDR3aa: ASSSSGQGYNEQF
v_gene: TRBV5-1; j_gene: TRBJ2-7; CDR3aa: ASSLRGAGGAEQY
v_gene: TRBV12-3/TRBV12-4; j_gene: TRBJ1-4; CDR3aa: ASWSRENEKLF
v_gene: TRBV6-5; j_gene: TRBJ2-1; CDR3aa: ASTARDRGRVEF
v_gene: TRBV11-2; j_gene: TRBJ2-7; CDR3aa: ASSPGTLHRLGQY
v_gene: TRBV30; j_gene: TRBJ2-5; CDR3aa: AWSVGTGAQETQY
v_gene: TRBV10-3; j_gene: TRBJ2-5; CDR3aa: AILDPQYQETQY
v_gene: TRBV9; j_gene: TRBJ2-1; CDR3aa: ASSARQGREQF
v_gene: TRBV5-1; j_gene: TRBJ1-5; CDR3aa: ASSPDGQGNQPQH
v_gene: TRBV5-6; j_gene: TRBJ2-1; CDR3aa: ASSPLAGGVNNEQF
v_gene: TRBV6-5; j_gene: TRBJ2-1; CDR3aa: ASSYQGRLAGFNEQL
v_gene: TRBV6-5; j_gene: TRBJ2-5; CDR3aa: ASSWTSGGGTQY
v_gene: TRBV28; j_gene: TRBJ1-1; CDR3aa: ASRQGWVTEAF
v_gene: TRBV6-2/TRBV6-3; j_gene: TRBJ1-5; CDR3aa: ASTFTSGSQPQH
v_gene: TRBV5-1; j_gene: TRBJ1-5; CDR3aa: ASSLRTGQPQH
v_gene: TRBV27; j_gene: TRBJ1-6; CDR3aa: ASSIGTGGPLH
v_gene: TRBV6-2/TRBV6-3; j_gene: TRBJ2-7; CDR3aa: ATLLTGKGHEQY
v_gene: TRBV27; j_gene: TRBJ1-2; CDR3aa: ASSPRQGGRGYT
v_gene: TRBV28; j_gene: TRBJ2-7; CDR3aa: ASSLGGPWDEQY
v_gene: TRBV20-1; j_gene: TRBJ2-3; CDR3aa: SARDPHGRGGPDTQY
v_gene: TRBV12-5; j_gene: TRBJ2-1; CDR3aa: ASGKNRGQSYNEQF
v_gene: TRBV7-2; j_gene: TRBJ2-1; CDR3aa: ASSLLSSGSYNEQF
v_gene: TRBV20-1; j_gene: TRBJ1-1; CDR3aa: SAAASGSTEAF
v_gene: TRBV6-5; j_gene: TRBJ2-7; CDR3aa: ASGSGRASEQY
v_gene: TRBV28; j_gene: TRBJ1-1; CDR3aa: ASTVRGRLGTEAF
v_gene: TRBV11-2; j_gene: TRBJ2-3; CDR3aa: ASSLSLASPLDTQY
v_gene: TRBV20-1; j_gene: TRBJ1-6; CDR3aa: SVDSPLADNSPLH
v_gene: TRBV6-2/TRBV6-3; j_gene: TRBJ2-1; CDR3aa: ASNSGGVYYLNEQF
v_gene: TRBV19; j_gene: TRBJ1-5; CDR3aa: ASSIMLAAPGGNQPQH
v_gene: TRBV25-1; j_gene: TRBJ2-2; CDR3aa: ASSVRDRGELF
v_gene: TRBV11-2; j_gene: TRBJ2-1; CDR3aa: ASSPTSGTSNEQF
v_gene: TRBV6-2/TRBV6-3; j_gene: TRBJ2-3; CDR3aa: ASRLMDSTDTQY
v_gene: TRBV28; j_gene: TRBJ1-5; CDR3aa: ASSPIWGGGGNQPQH
v_gene: TRBV20-1; j_gene: TRBJ1-6; CDR3aa: SAVLAAGYNSPLH
v_gene: TRBV20-1; j_gene: TRBJ2-7; CDR3aa: SALSPGTSSSYEQY
v_gene: TRBV11-2; j_gene: TRBJ1-1; CDR3aa: ASSTGQGLNTEAF
v_gene: TRBV20-1; j_gene: TRBJ1-1; CDR3aa: SARRQVEAF
v_gene: TRBV7-9; j_gene: TRBJ1-6; CDR3aa: ASSVEGDSPLH
v_gene: TRBV24-1; j_gene: TRBJ1-1; CDR3aa: ATSAAQGNTEAF
v_gene: TRBV12-3/TRBV12-4; j_gene: TRBJ1-3; CDR3aa: ASRPSGGHTIY
v_gene: TRBV7-9; j_gene: TRBJ1-2; CDR3aa: ASSYQQGESGYT
v_gene: TRBV11-1; j_gene: TRBJ2-1; CDR3aa: ASSLDGQPPF
v_gene: TRBV5-1; j_gene: TRBJ1-2; CDR3aa: ASSSTGGEGGYT
v_gene: TRBV9; j_gene: TRBJ2-1; CDR3aa: ASSVTDRLLYNEQF